This T cell receptor (beta chain) originates from a study of naive and memory T cell subsets. Concerning this clonotype: Its antigen is unidentified. Germline and junction disagree at one end, which may indicate a read error.

Germline V gene lookup returns CDR1 LGHDT and CDR2 YNNKEL (reference sequence). The CDR3 spans 17 residues. TCR cDNA received a 3' ligated oligonucleotide that carried a UMI. Whole blood, 2.5 ml, came from adult healthy volunteers. Unsorted total RNA, roughly 1 to 1,100 ng, was DNase treated before reverse transcription. The SP2 primer and nested alpha and beta constant region primers amplified ligated cDNA in four rounds. Blood and skin TCR RNA was reverse transcribed with alpha and beta constant primers. TCRdb re-called the 5' RACE reads through MiXCR, storing one row per CDR3 protein. Of about 62,000 distinct CDR3 sequences in the sample, 6.5% to 9% were seen once. Study-wide results and caveats: The RNA method is potentially sensitive to activation and differentiation changes.

V gene TRBV3-1 combines with J gene TRBJ2-1, with 11 bases aligning to TRBD1. The clonotype comes from a female donor in good health. The CDR3 bases are TGTGGCAGCAGCCACCAAACCGGGACAGGGGGCTACAATGAGCAGTTCTTC. Translating gives CGSSHQTGTGGYNEQFF.